Given below is one T cell receptor beta chain in context. How the authors handled the data: Estimation of nucleated cell counts was performed using reference gene primer amplification. Assay used: immunoSEQ multiplex PCR; TCRdb lists only in-frame clones, some missing. V and J calls and clone size come straight from that table; D and trimming were deduced from the DNA. The sample consists of about 200,000 clones, 94% of them appearing once. The data originate from a study of blood T cell repertoires in COVID-19. Study context: The United States, Italy and Spain provided the acute and convalescent COVID-19 samples. Sources were T cells, B-cell-depleted T cells, or PBMCs; the material itself was cDNA or gDNA.

The Seattle patients joined while their infection was active and were tracked longitudinally afterward. The sequence was obtained from a man aged 25 to 45 with COVID-19, enrolled during active disease. The sample was peripheral blood.

CDR3 protein: CASSLRTGYGYTF. CDR3 coding DNA: TGTGCCAGCAGCTTAAGAACAGGCTATGGCTACACCTTC. This chain links TRBV11-2 with TRBJ1-2; TRBD1 is a possible D gene (5 bases). The length of the CDR3 is 13 residues. Germline CDR1 reads SGHAT; CDR2 reads FQNNGV. With 2 bases removed from V and 4 bases from J, the gap between germline ends came to 8 bases.